These 19 T cell receptor beta chains were all obtained from the same sample, sequenced in a study of cytomegalovirus exposure and HLA in healthy donors (dated by TCRdb to the late 2010s). Libraries came from the immunoSEQ multiplex PCR assay. For the multiplex PCR, a mixture combining 60 forward primers for TCR Vbeta segments and 13 reverse primers for TCR Jbeta segments was used. As stored in TCRdb, this immuneACCESS dataset retains in-frame rearrangements with V and J assigned. A fraction of the clones does not appear; measured against another copy, unresolved V genes explain less than half of the discrepancy, and the remainder lacks a known reason. A total of 150,000 to 200,000 clones appear in this sample, more than 60% of them only once. Jointly, the top ten make up approximately 10% of the sample. The sample was PBMCs. The receptors were sampled from a man aged 18-30 years in good health and CMV-seropositive.

This chain links TRBV27 with TRBJ2-1, with TRBD1 matching over 7 bases. Looked up from germline, CDR1 is MNHEY and CDR2 is SMNVEV (reference sequence). This CDR3 region has 15 residues. J gave up 0 bases and V 9 bases, and 8 bases lay outside the gene matches. CDR3 sequence (DNA): TGTGCCAGTACCGCAGGGGGACACTCCTACAATGAGCAGTTCTTC. It translates to CASTAGGHSYNEQFF.

With respect to this clone: The germline gene is not matched at one end of the junction; a read error may be the cause. The J gene is TRBJ1-2, the V gene TRBV7-9, with 9 bases fitting TRBD1. CDR1 and CDR2 from the germline V gene are SEHNR and FQNEAQ (reference sequence). The CDR3 sequence is 14 residues long. The CDR3 coding sequence is TGTTCCAGCAGCAAGGACAGGGGAAACTATGGCTACACCTTC. Its translation: CSSSKDRGNYGYTF.

V gene TRBV2 combines with J gene TRBJ2-7, with D possibly being TRBD2 (5 bases). This CDR3 is built from 13 residues. Looked up from germline, CDR1 is SNHLY and CDR2 is FYNNEI. The V and J ends lost 6 bases and 2 bases respectively, with 11 bases between them. CDR3 loop: CASRPDLPYEQYF. The CDR3 DNA is TGTGCCAGCAGGCCGGACTTGCCCTACGAGCAGTACTTC.

The chain recombines TRBV2 with TRBJ2-5, with TRBD2 matching over 9 bases. The J call is uncertain, as TRBJ2-7 better fits the DNA end. Germline CDR1 reads SNHLY; CDR2 reads FYNNEI. The CDR3 sequence is 14 residues long. The CDR3 protein is CASTVAGVEYEQYF. As DNA, the CDR3 is TGTGCCAGCACGGTAGCGGGAGTCGAGTACGAGCAGTACTTC.

The V gene is TRBV6-5, the J gene TRBJ1-2; TRBD1 is a possible D gene (5 bases). This CDR3 is built from 13 residues. Germline V gene lookup returns CDR1 MNHEY and CDR2 SVGAGI. Trimming took 5 bases from V and 4 from J, leaving 11 bases between them. CDR3 in DNA: TGTGCCAGCAGTAAAGGGGACTTCTATGGCTACACCTTC. Protein sequence: CASSKGDFYGYTF.

The rearrangement links TRBV7-2 to TRBJ2-3; 13 bases align to TRBD2. Looked up from germline, CDR1 is SGHTA and CDR2 is FQGNSA. This CDR3 has 17 residues. The ends lost 6 bases at V and 5 bases at J; junction bases unmatched: 11. The CDR3: CASSELGTSGIKDTQYF. The DNA of the CDR3 is TGTGCCAGCAGTGAATTGGGGACTAGCGGGATCAAAGATACGCAGTATTTT.

This clone has a handful of counts. The rearrangement links TRBV7-9 to TRBJ1-1, with 7 bases lining up with TRBD1. Germline V lookup: CDR1 SEHNR, CDR2 FQNEAQ (reference sequence). This CDR3 has 16 residues. V trimming: 5 bases; J trimming: 0 bases; junction bases outside the gene matches: 9. CDR3 in amino acids: CASSMPRGTMNTEAFF. CDR3 in DNA: TGTGCCAGCAGCATGCCCAGGGGGACCATGAACACTGAAGCTTTCTTT. Using reference TRBV7-9 and TRBJ1-1 for the parts outside the CDR3, the full variable domain is DTGVSQNPRHKITKRGQNVTFRCDPISEHNRLYWYRQTLGQGPEFLTYFQNEAQLEKSRLLSDRFSAERPKGSFSTLEIQRTEQGDSAMYLCASSMPRGTMNTEAFFGQGTRLTVV.

The V and J genes are TRBV4-1 and TRBJ1-2; TRBD1 agrees at 10 bases. CDR3 length: 16 residues. The ends lost 4 bases at V and 0 bases at J; junction bases unmatched: 5. Germline assignment: CDR1 MGHRA and CDR2 YSYEKL. CDR3 DNA sequence: TGCGCCAGCAGCCTCGGGGACAGGGGCTCTAACTATGGCTACACCTTC. Encoded protein: CASSLGDRGSNYGYTF.

This clone appeared a few times. The chain joins TRBV7-6 to TRBJ2-7, with D possibly being TRBD1 (5 bases). The CDR3 totals 15 residues. The ends were cut back, 5 bases at V and 0 bases at J, with 14 bases in the middle. Germline V gene data show CDR1 as SGHVS and CDR2 as FNYEAQ. The CDR3 DNA is TGTGCCAGCAGCCCGACGGAGACAGCCTCCTACGAGCAGTACTTC. It codes for CASSPTETASYEQYF.

The chain has TRBV13 and TRBJ1-1, with D possibly TRBD1 on 5 matching bases. Germline-derived CDR1 and CDR2 are PRHDT and FYEKMQ (reference sequence). The CDR3 is 15 amino acids. The V gene lost 0 bases and the J gene lost 4 bases, with 12 bases spanning the gap. The CDR3 DNA sequence: TGTGCCAGCAGCTTAGGTATAGGGGTGAGCACTGAAGCTTTCTTT. Translation gives CASSLGIGVSTEAFF.

This rearrangement joins TRBV19 to TRBJ2-7, with TRBD1 as a possible D gene (6 bases). CDR3 length: 14 amino acids. Trimming shortened V by 4 bases and J by 4 bases, and 14 bases separated the two germline ends. Looked up from germline, CDR1 is LNHDA and CDR2 is SQIVND (reference sequence). The CDR3 nucleotides read TGTGCCAGTAGTACCCCGGACAGACCTTACGAGCAGTACTTC. Residues: CASSTPDRPYEQYF.

The chain couples TRBV25-1 to TRBJ2-5; no reliable D call. Germline-derived CDR1 and CDR2 are MGHDK and SYGVNS. CDR3 size: 12 residues. Deletions cut 2 bases from V and 9 bases from J, with 10 bases between. CDR3: CASSEGLWAQYF. CDR3 nucleotide sequence: TGTGCCAGCAGTGAAGGGCTTTGGGCCCAGTACTTC.

The rearrangement joins TRBV7-2 to TRBJ2-7, with a possible D match to TRBD1 (6 bases). The V and J ends lost 1 base and 6 bases respectively, with 16 bases between them. This CDR3 contains 15 residues. The V gene's germline CDR1 is SGHTA and CDR2 FQGNSA. In DNA form, the CDR3 reads TGTGCCAGCAGCTTAGGGGGGCTAGTTCAAGGCGAGCAGTACTTC. Protein sequence: CASSLGGLVQGEQYF.

The chain uses TRBV28 and TRBJ2-6; D gene uncertain. Germline CDR1 is MDHEN and CDR2 is SYDVKM. This CDR3 has 16 residues. V lost 3 bases and J 0 bases, leaving 9 bases between the germline ends. CDR3 amino acids: CASSFPSGSGANVLTF. CDR3 DNA sequence: TGTGCCAGCAGTTTCCCCTCGGGCTCTGGGGCCAACGTCCTGACTTTC. The entire variable domain, with the rest obtained from reference TRBV28 and TRBJ2-6, is as follows: DVKVTQSSRYLVKRTGEKVFLECVQDMDHENMFWYRQDPGLGLRLIYFSYDVKMKEKGDIPEGYSVSREKKERFSLILESASTNQTSMYLCASSFPSGSGANVLTFGAGSRLTVL.

This clone was detected only a few times. This chain connects TRBV25-1 to TRBJ1-6; weak D call: TRBD1 (5 bases). CDR3 length equals 13 residues. Looked up from germline, CDR1 is MGHDK and CDR2 is SYGVNS. Trimming shortened V by 9 bases and J by 8 bases, and 14 bases separated the two germline ends. The CDR3 is CASAGDLDSPLHF. The CDR3 DNA is TGTGCCAGTGCTGGGGACTTGGATTCACCCCTCCACTTT. The variable domain in full, with the rest retrieved from reference TRBV25-1 and TRBJ1-6, is EADIYQTPRYLVIGTGKKITLECSQTMGHDKMYWYQQDPGMELHLIHYSYGVNSTEKGDLSSESTVSRIRTEHFPLTLESARPSHTSQYLCASAGDLDSPLHFGNGTRLTVT.

This rearrangement joins TRBV28 to TRBJ1-4; D remains unclear. CDR3 length: 14 amino acids. The ends were cut back, 3 bases at V and 0 bases at J, with 5 bases in the middle. Germline V gene lookup returns CDR1 MDHEN and CDR2 SYDVKM. The CDR3 region is CASSFQTTNEKLFF. For the CDR3, the DNA is TGTGCCAGCAGTTTCCAGACAACTAATGAAAAACTGTTTTTT.

This clone has more than one count but fewer than ten. V gene TRBV7-2 combines with J gene TRBJ2-3; D might be TRBD2 (5 bases). Per germline, CDR1 SGHTA and CDR2 FQGNSA. V lost 5 bases to trimming and J lost 4 bases, with 10 bases between them. There are 13 residues in the CDR3. This CDR3 reads CASSLGRPDTQYF. In DNA, the CDR3 is TGTGCCAGCAGCCTAGGGAGACCAGATACGCAGTATTTT.

The rearrangement uses TRBV11-2 and TRBJ2-5; 7 bases are shared with TRBD2. The length of the CDR3 is 17 residues. The V and J ends lost 5 bases and 5 bases, in that order; junction bases with no gene match: 17. The V gene's germline CDR1 is SGHAT and CDR2 FQNNGV. The CDR3 here is CASSQGASGGRFETQYF. Written as DNA, the CDR3 is TGTGCCAGCAGCCAAGGGGCTTCTGGCGGGAGATTCGAGACCCAGTACTTC. Using reference TRBV11-2 and TRBJ2-5 for the parts outside the CDR3, the full variable domain is EAGVAQSPRYKIIEKRQSVAFWCNPISGHATLYWYQQILGQGPKLLIQFQNNGVVDDSQLPKDRFSAERLKGVDSTLKIQPAKLEDSAVYLCASSQGASGGRFETQYFGPGTRLLVL.

This sequence joins TRBV9 and TRBJ2-2, with D unclear. Per germline, CDR1 SGDLS and CDR2 YYNGEE. The CDR3 contains 16 residues. V lost 4 bases to trimming and J lost 3 bases, with 16 bases between them. The CDR3 DNA sequence: TGTGCCAGCAGCCCAAGGCAGGAACTTTACACCGGGGAGCTGTTTTTT. Protein: CASSPRQELYTGELFF.